Sequencing of this T cell receptor (beta chain) was carried out in a study of blood T cells in healthy people across ages. Primers used in a second PCR of about 6 to 12 cycles were a sample-barcoded 5' primer and a J-beta primer mix. MiXCR, applied by TCRdb to the 5' RACE reads, yields one record per CDR3 protein. The table records 2 million or so distinct CDR3 sequences, 49% of them present only once. The CDR3 is 9 amino acids. V dropped 3 bases and J dropped 6 bases, with 3 bases sitting between them. Germline V gene data show CDR1 as DFQATT and CDR2 as SNEGSKA (reference sequence). Sequencing was performed on blood. This rearrangement joins TRBV20-1 to TRBJ2-7; D is uncertain. The TCR comes from a woman aged 40 to 50 in good health. This chain's CDR3 is CSASGEQYF. The CDR3 DNA is TGCAGTGCTAGTGGCGAGCAGTACTTC.